Presented here are 8 T cell receptor beta chains from one specimen sequenced in a study of cytomegalovirus exposure and HLA in healthy donors. With 60 Vbeta and 13 Jbeta primers, the PCR was carried out. Here immunoSEQ multiplex PCR was the method, and the copy in TCRdb shows in-frame clones only, minus some. The data hold around 95,000 clones, with around 76% observed a single time. The sequenced sample consisted of PBMCs. These TCRs come from a man between 25 and 39 years old in good health and CMV-seropositive.

The chain is built from TRBV27 and TRBJ1-2, with D possibly matching TRBD1 (5 bases). The CDR3 has 13 residues. Trimming left V 1 base short and J 4 bases short, with 7 bases between. Germline values: CDR1 MNHEY, CDR2 SMNVEV (reference sequence). The CDR3 protein is CASSLFTGYGYTF. The CDR3 DNA is TGTGCCAGCAGTTTATTCACAGGCTATGGCTACACCTTC.

The V call is TRBV30, the J call TRBJ1-1, with no clear D. V lost 2 bases and J 5 bases, leaving 6 bases between the germline ends. The CDR3 length is 11 residues. Per the germline V gene, CDR1 is GTSNPN and CDR2 is SVGIG (reference sequence). The CDR3 here is CAWSSGTEAFF. The CDR3 DNA reads as TGTGCCTGGAGTTCGGGGACTGAAGCTTTCTTT.

The CDR3 sequence: CASSFLGHVNTGELFF. The CDR3 nucleotides read TGTGCCAGCAGCTTTCTTGGACATGTGAACACCGGGGAGCTGTTTTTT. The chain links TRBV13 to TRBJ2-2; D might be TRBD1 (5 bases). Per the germline V gene, CDR1 is PRHDT and CDR2 is FYEKMQ (reference sequence). The CDR3 sequence is 16 residues long. Trimming left V 3 bases short and J 1 base short, with 12 bases between.

This clone came up once. The V call is TRBV7-9, the J call TRBJ1-5, with D hard to call. Trimming pared 1 base from V and 5 bases from J, leaving 6 bases between. The CDR3 spans 13 residues. Germline V gene lookup returns CDR1 SEHNR and CDR2 FQNEAQ (reference sequence). CDR3 region: CASSLGGYQPQHF. Here the CDR3 DNA reads TGTGCCAGCAGCTTAGGAGGGTATCAGCCCCAGCATTTT.

Concerning this clone: One junction end disagrees with the germline gene, perhaps due to a read error. This chain connects TRBV7-9 to TRBJ1-6; a weak D match, TRBD1 (5 bases). The V gene's germline CDR1 is SEHNR and CDR2 FQNEAQ (reference sequence). This CDR3 has 14 residues. CDR3 amino acids: CSSSDNSGGSPLHF. The CDR3 region has the DNA TGTTCCAGCAGCGACAATTCCGGGGGTTCACCCCTCCACTTT.

This clone was observed a single time. V usage is TRBV15 and J usage is TRBJ2-1; 13 bases match TRBD2. V lost 1 base and J lost 5; bases outside the gene matches: 2. The germline gives CDR1 LNHNV, CDR2 YYDKDF (reference sequence). The CDR3 covers 16 residues. The CDR3: CATSRGGTSGDNEQFF. CDR3 nucleotides: TGTGCCACCAGCAGAGGGGGGACTAGCGGGGACAATGAGCAGTTCTTC. Combining the CDR3 with reference TRBV15 and TRBJ2-1 gives the whole variable domain DAMVIQNPRYQVTQFGKPVTLSCSQTLNHNVMYWYQQKSSQAPKLLFHYYDKDFNNEADTPDNFQSRRPNTSFCFLDIRSPGLGDTAMYLCATSRGGTSGDNEQFFGPGTRLTVL.

The genes are TRBV9 and TRBJ2-7, with TRBD2 matching 13 bases. This CDR3 comprises 14 residues. J lost 10 bases, V lost 4 bases, and 8 bases had no gene match. Germline CDR1 reads SGDLS; CDR2 reads YYNGEE. In nucleotides, the CDR3 is TGTGCCAGCAGCCCTACTAGCGGGGGGGCTTACCAGTACTTC. It is translated as CASSPTSGGAYQYF. Full variable domain (missing parts from reference TRBV9 and TRBJ2-7): DSGVTQTPKHLITATGQRVTLRCSPRSGDLSVYWYQQSLDQGLQFLIQYYNGEERAKGNILERFSAQQFPDLHSELNLSSLELGDSALYFCASSPTSGGAYQYFGPGTRLTVT.

The chain is built from TRBV7-9 and TRBJ1-2, with 11 bases that match TRBD1. V lost 3 bases, J lost 3 bases, and 3 bases stayed unmatched. CDR1 and CDR2 (germline): SEHNR, FQNEAQ (reference sequence). There are 15 residues in the CDR3. CDR3 DNA sequence: TGTGCCAGCAGCTTCGGGACAGGGGGAGACTATGGCTACACCTTC. Translating gives CASSFGTGGDYGYTF.